Below, 22 T cell receptor beta chains from the same sample are listed, as sequenced in a study of cytomegalovirus exposure and HLA in healthy donors (dated by TCRdb to the late 2010s). Receptor libraries were prepared by the immunoSEQ multiplex PCR assay. For the multiplex PCR, a mixture combining 60 forward primers for TCR Vbeta segments and 13 reverse primers for TCR Jbeta segments was used. TCRdb holds this immuneACCESS table with in-frame rearrangements only. Some clones are missing; in checked studies, unresolved V genes explain under half, and the rest has no known cause. The sample records roughly 120,000 clones, over 65% of which are singletons. About 1.9% of the sample is in the top ten clones. The source material was PBMCs. The source of these receptors is a man between 50 and 59 years old in good health and CMV-seronegative.

This chain joins TRBV5-1 and TRBJ2-1; TRBD2 aligns across 10 bases. Germline values: CDR1 SGHRS, CDR2 YFSETQ. J was trimmed by 7 bases and V by 5 bases; bases with no gene match: 6. The CDR3 has 14 amino acids. As DNA, the CDR3 is TGCGCCAGCAGACTAGCGGGGACGATTAATGAGCAGTTCTTC. Protein product: CASRLAGTINEQFF.

This chain links TRBV11-3 with TRBJ1-1; 7 bases map to TRBD1. The CDR3 is 13 amino acids. The germline V gene encodes CDR1 SGHNT and CDR2 YENEEA. J lost 5 bases, V lost 6 bases, and 6 bases had no gene match. The CDR3 sequence is CASSLTGDTEAFF. CDR3 DNA sequence: TGTGCCAGCAGTCTCACAGGGGATACTGAAGCTTTCTTT.

This clone was observed once. The chain has TRBV7-2 and TRBJ2-7, with TRBD2 matching over 9 bases. Trimming removed 2 bases from V and 2 bases from J; junction bases left unmatched: 13. This CDR3 contains 18 residues. The V gene's germline CDR1 is SGHTA and CDR2 FQGNSA. The CDR3 DNA is TGTGCCAGCAGCTTAATAACCACTCGGGCGGGGGGGCCCTACGAGCAGTACTTC. Amino acids: CASSLITTRAGGPYEQYF. Full variable domain (outside the CDR3, taken from reference TRBV7-2 and TRBJ2-7): GAGVSQSPSNKVTEKGKDVELRCDPISGHTALYWYRQSLGQGLEFLIYFQGNSAPDKSGLPSDRFSAERTGGSVSTLTIQRTQQEDSAVYLCASSLITTRAGGPYEQYFGPGTRLTVT.

This clone was seen a handful of times. CDR3 coding DNA: TGTGCCAGCAGCAGGGACAGGGGGCTCACTGAAGCTTTCTTT. Protein: CASSRDRGLTEAFF. This chain connects TRBV7-2 to TRBJ1-1, with 12 bases matching TRBD1. CDR1 and CDR2 (germline): SGHTA, FQGNSA. Trimming at V came to 5 bases and at J to 4 bases, leaving 2 bases not matched to a gene. The CDR3 spans 14 residues.

This sequence joins TRBV30 and TRBJ1-4, with D possibly matching TRBD1 (6 bases). Trimming pared 0 bases from V and 5 bases from J, leaving 16 bases between. The CDR3 totals 16 residues. Per the germline V gene, CDR1 is GTSNPN and CDR2 is SVGIG (reference sequence). Here the CDR3 DNA reads TGTGCCTGGAGTGTCTACAGGGTGGCACCAAATGAAAAACTGTTTTTT. It encodes CAWSVYRVAPNEKLFF.

This rearrangement joins TRBV4-2 to TRBJ1-1, with 8 bases fitting TRBD1. J was trimmed by 0 bases and V by 0 bases; bases with no gene match: 9. The CDR3 is made up of 18 amino acids. CDR1 and CDR2 from the germline V gene are LGHNA and YNFKEQ. The chain's CDR3 is CASSQDSGQEPMNTEAFF. The CDR3, as DNA: TGTGCCAGCAGCCAAGATTCGGGACAGGAACCAATGAACACTGAAGCTTTCTTT.

This chain uses TRBV11-3 with TRBJ2-7, with 9 bases identical to TRBD2. V shed 7 bases, J shed 5 bases, and the junction held 18 bases outside the gene matches. The CDR3 extends over 17 amino acids. The germline V gene has CDR1 SGHNT and CDR2 YENEEA. CDR3 protein: CASNLPPSGTSIHEQYF. The CDR3 bases are TGTGCCAGCAACCTCCCACCAAGCGGGACTAGCATCCACGAGCAGTACTTC.

The J gene is TRBJ2-7, the V gene TRBV6-5; D might be TRBD1 (6 bases). Germline CDR1 reads MNHEY; CDR2 reads SVGAGI. The CDR3 spans 15 residues. V lost 0 bases, J lost 2 bases, and 11 bases lay in between. CDR3: CASSYSTGEAYEQYF. CDR3 nucleotide sequence: TGTGCCAGCAGTTACTCGACAGGAGAAGCCTACGAGCAGTACTTC.

The gene calls are TRBV7-2 and TRBJ1-5; TRBD1 matches 12 bases. Losses at the gene ends were 4 bases for V and 7 bases for J; bases not matched to a gene: 8. Germline CDR1 and CDR2: SGHTA and FQGNSA. The CDR3 consists of 16 residues. CDR3 DNA: TGTGCCAGCAGCTCGCAGGGACAGGGGGCTGGCCAGCCCCAGCATTTT. Translating gives CASSSQGQGAGQPQHF.

J is TRBJ1-5 and V is TRBV30; the D gene is possibly TRBD1 (6 bases). V was cut by 5 bases and J by 4 bases, with 12 bases left in between. Germline V CDR1 and CDR2: GTSNPN, SVGIG (reference sequence). The CDR3 has 13 amino acids. The CDR3 loop is CAWSHRVNQPQHF. In DNA form, the CDR3 reads TGTGCCTGGTCCCACAGGGTTAATCAGCCCCAGCATTTT.

CDR3: CASSPPGNEQFF. CDR3 DNA: TGTGCCAGCAGCCCACCGGGCAATGAGCAGTTCTTC. V gene TRBV11-2 combines with J gene TRBJ2-1; unclear D gene. The V and J ends lost 5 bases and 6 bases respectively, with 8 bases between them. Per germline, CDR1 SGHAT and CDR2 FQNNGV. This CDR3 has 12 amino acids.

The chain employs TRBV6-1 and TRBJ1-5; D is perhaps TRBD1 (6 bases). The CDR3 is 15 amino acids. The germline V gene has CDR1 MNHNS and CDR2 SASEGT. The V end was cut by 2 bases, the J end by 4 bases, with 12 bases between. DNA of the CDR3: TGTGCCAGCAGTGAATGGCGGACAGAAAATCAGCCCCAGCATTTT. Translating gives CASSEWRTENQPQHF.

This chain links TRBV11-3 with TRBJ2-1; TRBD2 matches 12 bases. Germline values: CDR1 SGHNT, CDR2 YENEEA. The CDR3 is made up of 16 amino acids. Trimming took 5 bases from V and 4 from J; bases not matched to a gene: 6. CDR3 coding DNA: TGTGCCAGCAGCCACACCCTAGCGGGGGGGTACAATGAGCAGTTCTTC. Its translation: CASSHTLAGGYNEQFF.

In its sample, this clone was seen once. The V and J genes are TRBV5-1 and TRBJ1-1; 8 bases are a match to TRBD1. Per germline, CDR1 SGHRS and CDR2 YFSETQ. Germline trimming cut 0 bases from V and 4 bases from J; bases unmatched to any gene: 8. This CDR3 contains 16 residues. The CDR3 is CASSLGQGMVSTEAFF. The DNA of the CDR3 is TGCGCCAGCAGCTTGGGACAGGGGATGGTGAGCACTGAAGCTTTCTTT.

This clone has more than one count but fewer than ten. The rearrangement links TRBV30 to TRBJ2-1; a possible D gene is TRBD1 (7 bases). Germline values: CDR1 GTSNPN, CDR2 SVGIG (reference sequence). The length of the CDR3 is 15 residues. Trimming shortened V by 4 bases and J by 4 bases, and 17 bases separated the two germline ends. The CDR3 region has the DNA TGTGCCTGGACCCAGGGGGGAAAGGGATACAATGAGCAGTTCTTC. This codes for CAWTQGGKGYNEQFF. Variable domain in full (rest from reference TRBV30 and TRBJ2-1): SQTIHQWPATLVQPVGSPLSLECTVEGTSNPNLYWYRQAAGRGLQLLFYSVGIGQISSEVPQNLSASRPQDRQFILSSKKLLLSDSGFYLCAWTQGGKGYNEQFFGPGTRLTVL.

This sequence joins TRBV27 and TRBJ2-3; maybe TRBD2 (6 bases). V lost 2 bases, J lost 5 bases, and 8 bases lay in between. This CDR3 has 13 amino acids. Germline values: CDR1 MNHEY, CDR2 SMNVEV (reference sequence). CDR3 bases: TGTGCCAGCAGTTTACCCGGGGGAGATACGCAGTATTTT. Encoded protein: CASSLPGGDTQYF.

This chain connects TRBV7-2 to TRBJ2-3; 7 bases are shared with TRBD1. Germline V gene lookup returns CDR1 SGHTA and CDR2 FQGNSA. The CDR3 loop spans 14 amino acids. J lost 2 bases, V lost 3 bases, and 2 bases had no gene match. Here the CDR3 reads CASSLGQFTDTQYF. DNA for the CDR3: TGTGCCAGCAGCTTGGGACAGTTCACAGATACGCAGTATTTT.

This chain connects TRBV5-1 to TRBJ2-5, with D tentatively TRBD1 (6 bases). V was trimmed by 1 base and J by 2 bases, leaving 9 bases between them. This CDR3 region has 14 residues. Germline CDR1 reads SGHRS; CDR2 reads YFSETQ. CDR3 coding DNA: TGCGCCAGCAGCTTGAGTCAGGGGCAAGAGACCCAGTACTTC. This gives the protein CASSLSQGQETQYF.

The chain links TRBV7-3 to TRBJ1-1; 8 bases agree with TRBD1. The CDR3 sequence is 16 residues long. Germline lookup yields CDR1 SGHTA and CDR2 FQGTGA. V lost 4 bases to trimming and J lost 3 bases; unmatched junction nucleotides: 10. The CDR3 DNA follows: TGTGCCAGCAGCTCGGCCCCAGGGGGCATCGACACTGAAGCTTTCTTT. Translating it yields CASSSAPGGIDTEAFF.

This clone was found a few times. This chain joins TRBV5-1 and TRBJ1-4; 11 nucleotides line up with TRBD1. V was clipped by 4 bases and J by 6 bases; unmatched bases: 8. CDR3 size: 16 residues. CDR1 is SGHRS and CDR2 is YFSETQ in the germline V gene. CDR3 amino acids: CASSPGDRGSYEKLFF. The CDR3 DNA is TGCGCCAGCAGCCCTGGGGACAGGGGGTCATATGAAAAACTGTTTTTT.

The J gene is TRBJ1-3, the V gene TRBV30; unclear D gene. The CDR3 is 14 residues long. CDR1 is GTSNPN, CDR2 SVGIG, per germline (reference sequence). The V end was cut by 1 base, the J end by 0 bases, with 7 bases between. DNA for the CDR3: TGTGCCTGGAGTGCCTATAGCTCTGGAAACACCATATATTTT. Its translation: CAWSAYSSGNTIYF.

The rearrangement links TRBV6-5 to TRBJ1-4; a weak D match, TRBD1 (5 bases). Per germline, CDR1 MNHEY and CDR2 SVGAGI. The CDR3 is 14 amino acids. The ends were cut back, 2 bases at V and 7 bases at J, with 11 bases in the middle. DNA for the CDR3: TGTGCCAGCAGTTACACGGGTCAGGGTGAAAAACTGTTTTTT. Translating it yields CASSYTGQGEKLFF.